Following are 11 T cell receptor beta chains from one sample sequenced in a study of post-analysis software for immune sequencing data. Points from the study as a whole: Compared with controls, patients had more of about 5 TRBV segments, including TRBV5-6, TRBV5-1 and TRBV20-1.

Built from TCR beta cDNA, the libraries had unique molecular identifiers in them. TCRdb used MiXCR to reprocess the PCR reads, holding one entry per CDR3 protein. Here the sample spans a few hundred thousand distinct CDR3 sequences, less than 40% being singletons. For these TCRs, the target antigens are not known. Material: blood. The receptors were gathered from a girl between 5 and 17 years old with multiple sclerosis.

The chain employs TRBV10-2 and TRBJ1-2; D is unresolved. The ends were cut back, 0 bases at V and 4 bases at J, with 15 bases in the middle. The CDR3 is made up of 16 amino acids. The germline V gene encodes CDR1 WSHSY and CDR2 SAAADI. The chain's CDR3 is CASSESRGIPLYGYTF. DNA of the CDR3: TGCGCCAGCAGTGAGTCGCGGGGAATCCCCCTCTATGGCTACACCTTC.

There are a few counts of this clonotype. This rearrangement joins TRBV20-1 to TRBJ2-7; D uncertain. Germline lookup yields CDR1 DFQATT and CDR2 SNEGSKA (reference sequence). The CDR3 is 12 amino acids. Between the trimmed V and J ends, which lost 5 bases and 4 bases, there was a span of 12 bases. The CDR3: CSALRRVYEQYF. CDR3 DNA sequence: TGCAGTGCTCTTCGACGGGTGTACGAGCAGTACTTC.

The CDR3 sequence: CASSSEPGSGGELFF. The CDR3 DNA reads as TGTGCCAGCAGCAGCGAGCCGGGGTCCGGCGGGGAGCTGTTTTTT. This rearrangement joins TRBV28 to TRBJ2-2; D possibly corresponds to TRBD2 (5 bases). CDR3 length: 15 residues. V lost 6 bases and J lost 7, with 18 bases in between. Germline V CDR1 and CDR2: MDHEN, SYDVKM.

This chain joins TRBV18 and TRBJ1-5; 7 nucleotides match TRBD1. The trim removed 4 bases at V and 7 bases at J, leaving 13 bases unmatched. This CDR3 is built from 16 residues. Germline CDR1 KGHSH, CDR2 LQKENI. The CDR3 coding sequence is TGTGCCAGCTCACTCCAAACAGGGGTTGTAGGACAGCCCCAGCATTTT. Its translation: CASSLQTGVVGQPQHF.

This chain connects TRBV6-1 to TRBJ2-5; D ambiguous. Looked up from germline, CDR1 is MNHNS and CDR2 is SASEGT. The CDR3 runs to 13 residues. Trimming took off 8 bases at V and 0 bases at J, with 10 bases between the two ends. CDR3 protein: CASHSGYQETQYF. The CDR3 coding sequence is TGTGCCAGCCATTCCGGATACCAAGAGACCCAGTACTTC.

The chain is built from TRBV20-1 and TRBJ2-7; 7 positions agree with TRBD2. Germline V CDR1 and CDR2: DFQATT, SNEGSKA (reference sequence). The CDR3 runs to 15 residues. V lost 1 base to trimming and J lost 3 bases; unmatched junction nucleotides: 9. The CDR3 here is CSARGRGSPFYEQYF. The DNA for the CDR3 is TGCAGTGCTAGAGGGCGGGGGAGCCCTTTCTACGAGCAGTACTTC.

This rearrangement joins TRBV12-3 or TRBV12-4 to TRBJ2-1; 14 bases are shared with TRBD2. With 7 bases clipped from V and 7 bases from J, the junction kept 6 bases outside the gene matches. This CDR3 spans 15 amino acids. CDR3 DNA sequence: TGTGCCAGCACTCTGGGACTAGCGGGGGTAAATGAGCAGTTCTTC. The encoded protein is CASTLGLAGVNEQFF.

This clonotype was detected a few times. The V call is TRBV7-2, the J call TRBJ2-7; 7 bases line up with TRBD2. The V and J ends lost 5 bases and 2 bases, in that order; junction bases with no gene match: 9. CDR3 size: 15 residues. Germline V gene lookup returns CDR1 SGHTA and CDR2 FQGNSA. The CDR3 loop reads CASSPASGEPYEQYF. CDR3 sequence (DNA): TGTGCCAGCAGCCCAGCCAGCGGGGAACCCTACGAGCAGTACTTC.

This rearrangement joins TRBV29-1 to TRBJ2-2, with 11 positions matching TRBD2. The trim removed 7 bases at V and 1 base at J, leaving 5 bases unmatched. The V gene's germline CDR1 is SQVTM and CDR2 ANQGSEA. CDR3 length: 15 residues. This CDR3 is CSAEGLAENTGELFF. The CDR3, as DNA: TGCAGCGCCGAGGGACTAGCGGAGAACACCGGGGAGCTGTTTTTT.

This clonotype was recorded only once. The chain recombines TRBV4-1 with TRBJ1-2; D remains ambiguous. The CDR3 consists of 16 residues. CDR1 is MGHRA and CDR2 is YSYEKL in the germline V gene. V lost 1 base and J lost 0, with 12 bases in between. The CDR3 DNA is TGCGCCAGCAGCCAAGGGAGGGCCGGAACTAACTATGGCTACACCTTC. Translated, it gives CASSQGRAGTNYGYTF.

This clonotype was observed a few times. The rearrangement joins TRBV7-2 to TRBJ2-5, with 12 bases fitting TRBD2. The J segment lost 5 bases and the V segment lost 5 bases, leaving 3 bases of the junction unmatched. The CDR3 has 14 amino acids. Germline V lookup: CDR1 SGHTA, CDR2 FQGNSA. This CDR3 is CASSHLAGGETQYF. The DNA of the CDR3 is TGTGCCAGCAGCCACCTAGCGGGGGGGGAGACCCAGTACTTC. The full variable domain, with the rest looked up from reference TRBV7-2 and TRBJ2-5, is GAGVSQSPSNKVTEKGKDVELRCDPISGHTALYWYRQSLGQGLEFLIYFQGNSAPDKSGLPSDRFSAERTGGSVSTLTIQRTQQEDSAVYLCASSHLAGGETQYFGPGTRLLVL.